The entry below gives a single T cell receptor (beta chain) sequence along with its context. Its specificity is not known. TCRdb's table, derived via immunoSEQ multiplex PCR, lists solely in-frame clones and lacks some. This table holds around 50,000 clones, roughly 86% found once. The source of the sample is a study of T cells in localized non-small cell lung cancer. Germline lookup yields CDR1 MNHEY and CDR2 SVGAGI. The CDR3 contains 16 residues. The V segment lost 2 bases and the J segment 5 bases; nucleotides outside the gene matches: 6. Study findings and constraints: Adjacent lung was found to contain a median about 55 of the top 100 tumor clones. The study linked higher blood T cell density to longer overall survival. Adjacent uninvolved lung tissue had the highest T cell clonality, exceeding tumor. Sequencing, confined to only one tumor region, leaves heterogeneity possible.

The clonotype was recovered from a female donor with stage II lung adenocarcinoma. Material: PBMCs, obtained before any cancer treatment. This chain links TRBV6-5 with TRBJ1-1, with TRBD1 matching over 12 bases. This CDR3 is CASSYRGTGGLTEAFF. The CDR3 DNA is TGTGCCAGCAGTTACCGAGGGACAGGGGGCTTAACTGAAGCTTTCTTT.